Each of the 10 T cell receptor beta chains below was sequenced from the same sample in a study of PD-1 blockade in classical Hodgkin lymphoma. Relapses following autologous stem cell transplantation were seen in all patients, with brentuximab vedotin exposure varying. Clones were read by immunoSEQ multiplex PCR, and TCRdb kept only the in-frame ones, dropping some. The sample holds 55,000 to 80,000 clones, more than 85% seen once. The material was peripheral blood mononuclear cells (PBMCs), obtained at baseline. The receptors were gathered from a human donor with classical Hodgkin lymphoma.

This chain links TRBV7-2 with TRBJ2-5; TRBD2 matches at 11 bases. Germline values: CDR1 SGHTA, CDR2 FQGNSA. Trimming at V came to 3 bases and at J to 4 bases, leaving 13 bases not matched to a gene. The CDR3 is 18 amino acids. The CDR3 here is CASSLAVLAGGAGETQYF. For the CDR3, the DNA is TGTGCCAGCAGCTTGGCGGTCCTAGCGGGAGGCGCAGGAGAGACCCAGTACTTC. Full variable domain (missing parts from reference TRBV7-2 and TRBJ2-5): GAGVSQSPSNKVTEKGKDVELRCDPISGHTALYWYRQSLGQGLEFLIYFQGNSAPDKSGLPSDRFSAERTGGSVSTLTIQRTQQEDSAVYLCASSLAVLAGGAGETQYFGPGTRLLVL.

This chain connects TRBV27 to TRBJ2-1, with 7 bases lining up with TRBD2. V lost 5 bases to trimming and J lost 5 bases; unmatched junction nucleotides: 18. This CDR3 region has 18 residues. Germline CDR1 is MNHEY and CDR2 is SMNVEV (reference sequence). CDR3 in amino acids: CASSPLGRAGTGNNEQFF. The CDR3 DNA is TGTGCCAGCAGTCCCCTCGGTCGAGCGGGGACGGGAAACAATGAGCAGTTCTTC.

This rearrangement joins TRBV13 to TRBJ1-3; 7 bases line up with TRBD1. This CDR3 is 17 amino acids long. Trimming cost V 5 bases and J 0 bases; bases outside gene matches: 10. Germline V lookup: CDR1 PRHDT, CDR2 FYEKMQ (reference sequence). The CDR3 DNA is TGTGCCAGCAGCCAAAATTACCAGGGGGTCTCTGGAAACACCATATATTTT. This translates into CASSQNYQGVSGNTIYF.

V usage is TRBV7-3 and J usage is TRBJ2-2; tentative D call: TRBD1 (6 bases). Trimming took off 5 bases at V and 6 bases at J, with 7 bases between the two ends. CDR3 length: 12 residues. Germline V lookup: CDR1 SGHTA, CDR2 FQGTGA. CDR3 in DNA: TGTGCCAGCAGCCAGGGGTCCGGGGAGCTGTTTTTT. Translated, it gives CASSQGSGELFF.

This clone was found once. J is TRBJ2-7 and V is TRBV7-9; 7 nucleotides line up with TRBD2. This CDR3 has 14 amino acids. V shed 1 base, J shed 7 bases, and the junction held 7 bases outside the gene matches. CDR1 and CDR2 (germline): SEHNR, FQNEAQ (reference sequence). CDR3 coding DNA: TGTGCCAGCAGCTTAGGGGAGGGGAGGAAGGAGCAGTACTTC. Its translation: CASSLGEGRKEQYF.

The gene calls are TRBV5-1 and TRBJ2-7, with D possibly TRBD2 on 6 matching bases. The germline V gene encodes CDR1 SGHRS and CDR2 YFSETQ. The CDR3 sequence is 13 residues long. The ends were cut back, 9 bases at V and 3 bases at J, with 16 bases in the middle. The CDR3 DNA reads TGCGCCACCACGTTCGGGGGATTCTACGAGCAGTACTTC. Protein: CATTFGGFYEQYF.

Judged by abundance, this clone is medium-sized. The V and J genes are TRBV18 and TRBJ1-2; D is unresolved. Looked up from germline, CDR1 is KGHSH and CDR2 is LQKENI. This CDR3 has 12 amino acids. The V gene lost 2 bases and the J gene lost 8 bases, with 9 bases spanning the gap. This CDR3 is CASSPSMEGYTF. Written as DNA, the CDR3 is TGTGCCAGCTCACCAAGTATGGAGGGCTACACCTTC.

This clone was recorded once. CDR3 in DNA: TGTGCCAGCAGTTACGACACCGACATTAACACTGAAGCTTTCTTT. This encodes CASSYDTDINTEAFF. The chain has TRBV6-5 and TRBJ1-1, with D unclear. Germline lookup yields CDR1 MNHEY and CDR2 SVGAGI. The CDR3 runs 15 residues. Deletions cut 2 bases from V and 2 bases from J, with 12 bases between.

This CDR3 reads CAIRGTGGDYEQYF. Written as DNA, the CDR3 is TGTGCCATCAGGGGGACAGGGGGTGACTACGAGCAGTACTTC. The chain has TRBV10-3 and TRBJ2-7, with TRBD1 matching 11 bases. The CDR3 extends over 14 amino acids. V lost 6 bases and J lost 3; bases outside the gene matches: 4. Germline values: CDR1 ENHRY, CDR2 SYGVKD.

The chain carries TRBV4-3 and TRBJ2-3; no definite D call. Looked up from germline, CDR1 is LGHNA and CDR2 is YSLEER. V was shortened by 0 bases and J by 1 base, with 11 bases between the two germline ends. The CDR3 runs 16 residues. The CDR3 nucleotides read TGCGCCAGCAGCCAAGATACAAGGGTGGGCACAGATACGCAGTATTTT. Protein: CASSQDTRVGTDTQYF.